These 15 T cell receptor beta chains were all obtained from the same sample, sequenced in a study of T cells in Graves' hyperthyroidism and ophthalmopathy. There were TCR beta CDR3 regions amplified from RNA transcripts. The HTBI primer set drove a first-round RT-PCR of the TCR CDR3. TCRdb independently ran MiXCR on the multiplex PCR reads; one entry per CDR3 protein. The profile shows around 300,000 distinct CDR3 sequences, about 14% of them singletons. Material for sequencing was blood. The source of these receptors is a woman aged 25-40 years with Graves' hyperthyroidism.

In its sample, this clonotype was seen once. A single base separates this from a much larger clone, so it may be a read error. The chain links TRBV7-2 to TRBJ2-4; a possible D gene is TRBD1 (6 bases). CDR1 and CDR2 (germline): SGHTA, FQGNSA. The CDR3 has 17 amino acids. The V end was cut by 4 bases, the J end by 1 base, with 17 bases between. In DNA, the CDR3 is TGTGCCAGCAGCTCAGGGGCACCGGGAAAGGCCAAAAACATTCAGTACTTC. Its translation: CASSSGAPGKAKNIQYF.

This clonotype was detected ten times or more. The chain uses TRBV28 and TRBJ2-7; 8 nucleotides agree with TRBD2. After removal of 8 bases from V and 2 bases from J, the junction contained 11 bases not matched to a gene. The germline V gene has CDR1 MDHEN and CDR2 SYDVKM. There are 15 residues in the CDR3. The CDR3 bases are TGTGCCAGCCCACCCCCGGGACTAGGCGCCTACGAGCAGTACTTC. Residues: CASPPPGLGAYEQYF.

In this sample, this clonotype turned up many times. For the CDR3, the DNA is TGTGCCAGCAGTTACGGGGGGACTGGAAACACCATATATTTT. Its protein product is CASSYGGTGNTIYF. The chain employs TRBV6-5 and TRBJ1-3; perhaps TRBD1 as D (5 bases). This CDR3 comprises 14 residues. Germline lookup yields CDR1 MNHEY and CDR2 SVGAGI. V was clipped by 2 bases and J by 2 bases, with 7 bases between them.

This clonotype was counted ten times or more. The chain has TRBV12-3 or TRBV12-4 and TRBJ2-1; TRBD1 matches at 7 bases. This CDR3 has 13 amino acids. V was pared by 7 bases and J by 9 bases, with 9 bases of the junction left unmatched. CDR3 DNA sequence: TGTGCCAGCAACATGAAGGGGGCCGGTGAGCAGTTCTTC. Its protein is CASNMKGAGEQFF.

The chain joins TRBV10-2 to TRBJ2-5, with a tentative D call TRBD2 (6 bases). This CDR3 has 13 amino acids. Trimming pared 7 bases from V and 7 bases from J, leaving 16 bases between. Germline loops: CDR1 WSHSY, CDR2 SAAADI. The CDR3 nucleotides read TGCGCCAGCACCAAAACCGGGAGTGGGACCCAGTACTTC. The encoded protein is CASTKTGSGTQYF.

As to this clonotype: A much larger clone is a single base away; this may be a read error. The genes are TRBV15 and TRBJ1-1, with D possibly being TRBD1 (6 bases). The CDR3 consists of 15 residues. The V end lost 0 bases, the J end lost 5 bases, and 13 bases lay between the germline ends. The germline V gene encodes CDR1 LNHNV and CDR2 YYDKDF (reference sequence). The CDR3 reads CATSRDRRGVTEAFF. The CDR3 coding sequence is TGTGCCACCAGCAGAGATCGGAGGGGGGTGACTGAAGCTTTCTTT. Using reference TRBV15 and TRBJ1-1 for the parts outside the CDR3, the full variable domain is DAMVIQNPRYQVTQFGKPVTLSCSQTLNHNVMYWYQQKSSQAPKLLFHYYDKDFNNEADTPDNFQSRRPNTSFCFLDIRSPGLGDTAMYLCATSRDRRGVTEAFFGQGTRLTVV.

This clonotype has at least ten counts. This chain links TRBV27 with TRBJ2-7, with TRBD1 as a possible D gene (5 bases). Trimming shortened V by 5 bases and J by 2 bases, and 10 bases separated the two germline ends. There are 13 residues in the CDR3. From germline, CDR1 is MNHEY and CDR2 SMNVEV (reference sequence). The CDR3 DNA reads as TGTGCCAGCAGTCCCAGGGTCACCTACGAGCAGTACTTC. Amino acid sequence: CASSPRVTYEQYF.

Written as DNA, the CDR3 is TGTGCCAGCAGCGCGGGGACAGGGACGCAGTATTTT. Translated: CASSAGTGTQYF. The chain has TRBV5-6 and TRBJ2-3; 9 bases map to TRBD1. Germline CDR1 is SGHDT and CDR2 is YYEEEE. CDR3 length: 12 residues. The V and J ends lost 4 bases and 9 bases, in that order; junction bases with no gene match: 3.

This clonotype was counted at least ten times. This chain connects TRBV12-3 or TRBV12-4 to TRBJ2-5; D is possibly TRBD1 or TRBD2 (6 bases each). Trimming stripped 3 bases from V and 5 bases from J, with 16 bases between. This CDR3 comprises 15 residues. The CDR3 loop reads CASSLAGGRGETQYF. CDR3 nucleotides: TGTGCCAGCAGTTTGGCCGGGGGCAGAGGGGAGACCCAGTACTTC.

This clonotype was detected many times. V is TRBV27 and J is TRBJ2-1; D call uncertain. Trimming left V 6 bases short and J 5 bases short, with 14 bases between. Germline CDR1 is MNHEY and CDR2 is SMNVEV (reference sequence). The CDR3 covers 14 residues. CDR3 DNA: TGTGCCAGCAGACTTTTCGGCGGCGACAATGAGCAGTTCTTC. Protein sequence: CASRLFGGDNEQFF.

The chain uses TRBV9 and TRBJ1-2; no clear D gene. V lost 1 base, J lost 2 bases, and 6 bases lay in between. There are 13 residues in the CDR3. Germline CDR1 SGDLS, CDR2 YYNGEE. CDR3 sequence reads: CASSVQANYGYTF. The CDR3 coding sequence is TGTGCCAGCAGCGTACAGGCCAACTATGGCTACACCTTC.

This clonotype was counted at least ten times. DNA for the CDR3: TGCAGTGCTGCCGTTTCCGACGTGAATCAGCCCCAGCATTTT. Amino acid sequence: CSAAVSDVNQPQHF. This rearrangement joins TRBV20-1 to TRBJ1-5; D is unclear. Germline CDR1 DFQATT, CDR2 SNEGSKA (reference sequence). CDR3 size: 14 residues. Trimming removed 5 bases at V and 4 bases at J, with 15 bases between.

The chain links TRBV7-9 to TRBJ2-1, with 7 bases aligning to TRBD2. Losses at the gene ends were 5 bases for V and 4 bases for J; bases not matched to a gene: 5. Germline V lookup: CDR1 SEHNR, CDR2 FQNEAQ (reference sequence). The CDR3 totals 14 residues. Here the CDR3 reads CASSLSGMYNEQFF. CDR3 in DNA: TGTGCCAGCAGCCTCAGCGGGATGTACAATGAGCAGTTCTTC.

In its sample, this clonotype was seen a few times. The rearrangement links TRBV6-2 or TRBV6-3 to TRBJ1-5; D gene unclear. The CDR3 sequence is 13 residues long. V gave up 1 base and J gave up 4 bases, with 5 bases separating them. Germline CDR1 and CDR2: MNHEY and SVGEGT. The CDR3 sequence is CASSYWGNQPQHF. CDR3 in DNA: TGTGCCAGCAGTTACTGGGGAAATCAGCCCCAGCATTTT.

The V call is TRBV20-1, the J call TRBJ2-7; D remains ambiguous. Germline assignment: CDR1 DFQATT and CDR2 SNEGSKA (reference sequence). This CDR3 region has 12 residues. V was pared by 5 bases and J by 7 bases, with 15 bases between. The CDR3 reads CSAHLTLGEQYF. CDR3 DNA: TGCAGTGCTCACCTGACCCTGGGAGAGCAGTACTTC.